This T cell receptor (beta chain) was profiled in a study of cytomegalovirus exposure and HLA in healthy donors. Regarding the study as a whole: Presence/absence analyses treated sequencing depth as roughly uniform across donors. In the analysis, some V segments, TRBV6-2 and TRBV6-3 included, were excluded as indistinguishable. For most TCR sequences rarity was the rule, although some public TCRs occurred in many donors.

CDR1 and CDR2 from the germline V gene are SGHTA and FQGNSA. Trimming left V 0 bases short and J 6 bases short, with 7 bases between. This CDR3 is built from 13 residues. The PCR ran on 60 Vbeta and 13 Jbeta primers. Libraries were prepared by immunoSEQ multiplex PCR; TCRdb keeps only in-frame clonotypes and omits some of them. This table has roughly 170,000 clones, almost 85% appearing once. Healthy bone marrow donors supplied every sample. Worth noting for this clone: The antigen remains undetermined.

The J gene is TRBJ2-3, the V gene TRBV7-2; D remains ambiguous. This sequence originates from a man under 40 in good health and CMV-seronegative. Sequencing was done on a sample of PBMCs. The DNA for the CDR3 is TGTGCCAGCAGCTTAGCTAGATTCGATACGCAGTATTTT. Translation gives CASSLARFDTQYF.